In this sample, the clone carrying this T cell receptor beta chain turned up once. The antigen remains undetermined. Several immunoSEQ plates received, in even portions, the genomic DNA of each subset. Measured with immunoSEQ multiplex PCR; TCRdb has only the in-frame clones, and not every one. The repertoire holds under 2,000,000 clones, approximately 95% seen once, with approximately 1.2% in the top ten. This sample is drawn from a study of shared clonotypes between healthy human individuals. The study, taken as a whole, reports: Non-shared clonotypes had lower generation probabilities than clonotypes shared by all four sorted-subset donors.

The CDR3 contains 15 residues. Germline loops: CDR1 MGHDK, CDR2 SYGVNS. V was cut by 1 base and J by 2 bases, with 11 bases left in between. CD8 cells classed as naive were CD45RO-negative and positively selected for CCR7, excluding terminally differentiated effector memory CD45RA+ cells. What was sequenced was naive CD8+ T cells sorted from blood. This clonotype originated in a man aged 18 to 29 in good health. The chain joins TRBV25-1 to TRBJ1-1, with unresolved D. The DNA for the CDR3 is TGTGCCAGCAGTGAATTTATTGGCCAAAACACTGAAGCTTTCTTT. This sequence encodes CASSEFIGQNTEAFF. The full variable domain, in which reference TRBV25-1 and TRBJ1-1 provide the parts outside the CDR3, is EADIYQTPRYLVIGTGKKITLECSQTMGHDKMYWYQQDPGMELHLIHYSYGVNSTEKGDLSSESTVSRIRTEHFPLTLESARPSHTSQYLCASSEFIGQNTEAFFGQGTRLTVV.